One sample yielded the 30 T cell receptor beta chains listed below, sequenced in a study of vaccination and CD4 T cells after COVID-19 (dated by TCRdb to the early 2020s). The treatment or condition label for this specimen denotes: approximately 9-day PBMC culture with coronavirus spike peptide pools or control peptides (ViraFEST assay). No cognate antigen is known for these TCRs. Library method: PCR. TCRdb records Illumina iSeq 100 as the sequencer. TCR sequencing of DNA from cultured CD4+ T cells used the Oncomine TCR Beta short-read assay at the Johns Hopkins FTIC core. Using fastp at Q25 and MiXCR, TCRdb reprocessed the public reads and kept productive beta chains. Each CDR3 protein gets just one entry, which takes the most common genes and DNA from the rows behind it. The sample table contains thousands of distinct CDR3 sequences; only one count was recorded for approximately 59% of them. The ten largest clones represent approximately 35% of the sample.

The material sequenced was CD4+ T cells from blood, cultured in vitro. These TCRs come from a human donor who had recovered from COVID-19.

This clonotype was counted only a few times. The chain combines TRBV6-1 with TRBJ2-4; 8 bases agree with TRBD2. Losses at the gene ends were 6 bases for V and 9 bases for J; bases not matched to a gene: 4. Per the germline V gene, CDR1 is MNHNS and CDR2 is SASEGT. CDR3 length: 12 residues. CDR3 region: CASRSGRGIQYF. CDR3 nucleotides: TGTGCCAGCAGAAGCGGGAGAGGCATTCAGTACTTC.

This clonotype appeared once. The chain employs TRBV11-2 and TRBJ1-6; maybe TRBD1 (5 bases). Germline V CDR1 and CDR2: SGHAT, FQNNGV. Trimming pared 1 base from V and 0 bases from J, leaving 10 bases between. This CDR3 contains 17 residues. The CDR3 region is CASSLVMGRSYNSPLHF. In DNA form, the CDR3 reads TGTGCCAGCAGCTTAGTAATGGGGCGCTCCTATAATTCACCCCTCCACTTT.

In its sample, this clonotype was seen a few times. J is TRBJ2-7 and V is TRBV12-3 or TRBV12-4; D gene unclear. The CDR3 is 12 residues long. The V end lost 3 bases, the J end lost 4 bases, and 7 bases lay between the germline ends. As DNA, the CDR3 is TGTGCCAGCAGTTTCAGCAGGTACGAGCAGTACTTC. Its protein product is CASSFSRYEQYF.

V is TRBV12-3 or TRBV12-4 and J is TRBJ1-2; 9 bases map to TRBD1. With V trimmed by 6 bases and J by 4 bases, 9 bases remained unmatched. The CDR3 contains 15 residues. CDR3 bases: TGTGCCAGCAGCCCGGGACAGGGCGACATCTATGGCTACACCTTC. As protein: CASSPGQGDIYGYTF.

The chain combines TRBV20-1 with TRBJ1-4; D ambiguous. The CDR3 loop spans 13 amino acids. The V end lost 3 bases, the J end lost 10 bases, and 15 bases lay between the germline ends. Germline V gene sequence: CDR1 DFQATT, CDR2 SNEGSKA (reference sequence). In DNA, the CDR3 is TGCAGTGCTAGGCGGTCGGCATCTGGAAAACTGTTTTTT. This sequence encodes CSARRSASGKLFF.

The rearrangement uses TRBV20-1 and TRBJ1-1; TRBD1 might be the D (5 bases). The germline V gene encodes CDR1 DFQATT and CDR2 SNEGSKA (reference sequence). V lost 3 bases, J lost 6 bases, and 14 bases lay in between. The CDR3 contains 13 residues. CDR3 protein: CSARGRQGPEAFF. Written as DNA, the CDR3 is TGCAGTGCTAGGGGTCGGCAGGGACCTGAAGCTTTCTTT.

This clonotype occurred a few times. This chain joins TRBV24-1 and TRBJ2-1, with 8 bases that match TRBD2. After removal of 4 bases from V and 4 bases from J, the junction contained 5 bases not matched to a gene. The CDR3 has 15 amino acids. Germline V gene sequence: CDR1 KGHDR, CDR2 SFDVKD. CDR3 loop: CATSDPTGGYNEQFF. CDR3 DNA sequence: TGTGCCACCAGTGACCCAACGGGGGGGTACAATGAGCAGTTCTTC.

The chain uses TRBV6-2 or TRBV6-3 and TRBJ2-1, with 7 bases aligning to TRBD2. This CDR3 contains 15 residues. The V gene's germline CDR1 is MNHEY and CDR2 SVGEGT. Trimming cost V 6 bases and J 1 base; bases outside gene matches: 6. CDR3 DNA sequence: TGTGCCAGCAGGACAAGCGGGGCTTCCTACAATGAGCAGTTCTTC. Translated, it gives CASRTSGASYNEQFF.

This clonotype was observed a few times. V is TRBV27 and J is TRBJ2-7, with D tentatively TRBD2 (6 bases). This CDR3 is built from 18 residues. The germline V and J ends were trimmed by 6 bases and 0 bases, with 24 bases remaining between them. Germline assignment: CDR1 MNHEY and CDR2 SMNVEV (reference sequence). In DNA form, the CDR3 reads TGTGCCAGCAGCCGTGACCTAGCGCGGGTTAGATCCTCCTACGAGCAGTACTTC. It codes for CASSRDLARVRSSYEQYF.

A single count supports this clonotype. CDR3 protein: CASSYSGRAGRSYEQYF. Here the CDR3 DNA reads TGTGCCAGCAGTTACTCGGGACGGGCGGGACGCTCCTACGAGCAGTACTTC. The chain carries TRBV6-5 and TRBJ2-7, with D possibly matching TRBD2 (6 bases). In germline, CDR1 is MNHEY, CDR2 SVGAGI. This CDR3 has 17 residues. V was clipped by 0 bases and J by 0 bases, with 15 bases between them.

V and J are TRBV6-1 and TRBJ1-6, with D maybe TRBD1 (5 bases). The germline gives CDR1 MNHNS, CDR2 SASEGT. Trimming cost V 8 bases and J 11 bases, with 22 bases left between them. The CDR3 loop spans 15 amino acids. CDR3 sequence: CASSPGGVNRPPLHF. Here the CDR3 DNA reads TGTGCCAGCTCCCCCGGGGGGGTGAATCGGCCACCCCTCCACTTT.

The chain is built from TRBV10-1 and TRBJ2-3; 10 bases align to TRBD1. After removal of 0 bases from V and 5 bases from J, the junction contained 5 bases not matched to a gene. In germline, CDR1 is WNHNN, CDR2 SYGVQD (reference sequence). CDR3 length: 16 amino acids. In DNA form, the CDR3 reads TGCGCCAGCAGTGAGTCAGACAGGGGGCTTCGAGATACGCAGTATTTT. This sequence encodes CASSESDRGLRDTQYF.

This chain joins TRBV7-9 and TRBJ1-5; D unclear. The CDR3 runs to 13 residues. In germline, CDR1 is SEHNR, CDR2 FQNEAQ (reference sequence). Trimming pared 1 base from V and 6 bases from J, leaving 7 bases between. CDR3 in amino acids: CASSLVEGQPQHF. CDR3 sequence (DNA): TGTGCCAGCAGCTTAGTGGAGGGTCAGCCCCAGCATTTT.

The V gene is TRBV27, the J gene TRBJ2-5; D is unresolved. Trimming removed 1 base at V and 0 bases at J, with 24 bases between. This CDR3 comprises 20 residues. Per the germline V gene, CDR1 is MNHEY and CDR2 is SMNVEV (reference sequence). The CDR3 bases are TGTGCCAGCAGTTTATACCCACCCCCCGCATCGACACCGTACCAAGAGACCCAGTACTTC. It yields the protein CASSLYPPPASTPYQETQYF.

The chain combines TRBV6-1 with TRBJ2-6, with D unresolved. Between the trimmed V and J ends, which lost 5 bases and 2 bases, there was a span of 13 bases. The CDR3 spans 16 residues. Germline V gene lookup returns CDR1 MNHNS and CDR2 SASEGT. The CDR3 nucleotides read TGTGCCAGCAGTCCCTCATTTGGGGCTGGGGCCAACGTCCTGACTTTC. It specifies CASSPSFGAGANVLTF.

The chain has TRBV19 and TRBJ1-1; maybe TRBD1 (5 bases). This CDR3 has 14 amino acids. V dropped 5 bases and J dropped 4 bases, with 14 bases sitting between them. Germline-derived CDR1 and CDR2 are LNHDA and SQIVND (reference sequence). This CDR3 reads CASSGSARATEAFF. For the CDR3, the DNA is TGTGCCAGTAGTGGGTCGGCCAGGGCCACTGAAGCTTTCTTT.

The chain employs TRBV24-1 and TRBJ1-1; no firm D call. The germline CDR1 and CDR2 sequences are KGHDR and SFDVKD. The CDR3 has 12 amino acids. Trimming took off 3 bases at V and 3 bases at J, with 4 bases between the two ends. The CDR3 region is CATSDPDTEAFF. CDR3 bases: TGTGCCACCAGTGATCCCGACACTGAAGCTTTCTTT.

This clonotype was seen a handful of times. The rearrangement links TRBV6-2 or TRBV6-3 to TRBJ2-2; possible D gene TRBD1, 6 bases. Per germline, CDR1 MNHEY and CDR2 SVGEGT. Trimming removed 4 bases at V and 4 bases at J, with 10 bases between. The CDR3 spans 14 residues. The DNA for the CDR3 is TGTGCCAGCAGTTCTCAGGGGCCCACCGGGGAGCTGTTTTTT. Translation: CASSSQGPTGELFF.

The rearrangement links TRBV6-1 to TRBJ2-7, with D possibly being TRBD2 (6 bases). The CDR3 consists of 15 residues. The germline V gene has CDR1 MNHNS and CDR2 SASEGT. Trimming took off 7 bases at V and 2 bases at J, with 18 bases between the two ends. The CDR3 loop reads CASTPGRDRTYEQYF. The CDR3 DNA sequence: TGTGCCAGCACCCCCGGGCGGGATAGGACCTACGAGCAGTACTTC.

The genes are TRBV7-2 and TRBJ2-7; 7 nucleotides align to TRBD1. V trimming: 4 bases; J trimming: 4 bases; junction bases outside the gene matches: 4. The germline gives CDR1 SGHTA, CDR2 FQGNSA. The CDR3 is 13 residues long. As DNA, the CDR3 is TGTGCCAGCAGCTCAACAGGGGTATACGAGCAGTACTTC. Translation gives CASSSTGVYEQYF.

The genes are TRBV20-1 and TRBJ2-2; D gene uncertain. Looked up from germline, CDR1 is DFQATT and CDR2 is SNEGSKA (reference sequence). The CDR3 runs to 11 residues. Trimming left V 0 bases short and J 5 bases short, with 1 base between. This CDR3 reads CSARETGELFF. The CDR3 DNA follows: TGCAGTGCTAGAGAGACCGGGGAGCTGTTTTTT.

This clonotype was counted between two and nine times. This chain uses TRBV25-1 with TRBJ1-2; D is perhaps TRBD1 (6 bases). V was shortened by 5 bases and J by 6 bases, with 10 bases between the two germline ends. The CDR3 is made up of 12 amino acids. Looked up from germline, CDR1 is MGHDK and CDR2 is SYGVNS. The CDR3, as DNA: TGTGCCAGCAGTTCTGGGGGCGATGGCTACACCTTC. It yields the protein CASSSGGDGYTF.

For the CDR3, the DNA is TGTGCCAGCAGCTCCCCCCAGTTTCACACTGAAGCTTTCTTT. The encoded protein is CASSSPQFHTEAFF. The genes are TRBV28 and TRBJ1-1; D gene uncertain. CDR1 MDHEN and CDR2 SYDVKM come from the germline V gene. V dropped 6 bases and J dropped 3 bases, with 14 bases sitting between them. The CDR3 contains 14 residues.

There are a few counts of this clonotype. This sequence joins TRBV20-1 and TRBJ1-2; 10 bases are a match to TRBD1. J lost 4 bases, V lost 5 bases, and 10 bases had no gene match. CDR1 DFQATT and CDR2 SNEGSKA come from the germline V gene (reference sequence). The CDR3 has 15 residues. The CDR3 sequence is CSAGSGTGVPYGYTF. CDR3 bases: TGCAGTGCTGGATCCGGGACAGGGGTGCCCTATGGCTACACCTTC.

The CDR3 sequence is CASSLSGQGLETQYF. The CDR3 DNA is TGTGCCAGCAGTTTATCTGGACAGGGATTGGAGACCCAGTACTTC. The V call is TRBV27, the J call TRBJ2-5; 8 positions match TRBD1. The V segment lost 0 bases and the J segment 5 bases; nucleotides outside the gene matches: 5. The CDR3 runs 15 residues. In germline, CDR1 is MNHEY, CDR2 SMNVEV (reference sequence).

The chain couples TRBV7-2 to TRBJ1-5, with D unresolved. There are 15 residues in the CDR3. The V end lost 2 bases, the J end lost 0 bases, and 8 bases lay between the germline ends. Germline CDR1 SGHTA, CDR2 FQGNSA. For the CDR3, the DNA is TGTGCCAGCAGCTTAAATATCGGTAGCAATCAGCCCCAGCATTTT. It codes for CASSLNIGSNQPQHF.

J is TRBJ2-3 and V is TRBV7-2; possibly TRBD2 for D (6 bases). Germline V gives CDR1 SGHTA, CDR2 FQGNSA. The CDR3 totals 16 residues. Trimming shortened V by 5 bases and J by 0 bases, and 15 bases separated the two germline ends. As DNA, the CDR3 is TGTGCCAGCAGCCCCCTGCGGGGAGTTAGCACAGATACGCAGTATTTT. This translates into CASSPLRGVSTDTQYF.

This chain uses TRBV5-4 with TRBJ2-5, with 11 bases fitting TRBD2. CDR3 length: 14 amino acids. The germline CDR1 and CDR2 sequences are SGHNT and YYREEE (reference sequence). J lost 4 bases, V lost 6 bases, and 5 bases had no gene match. The CDR3 region is CASTGSGRGETQYF. CDR3 in DNA: TGTGCCAGCACCGGTAGCGGGAGGGGAGAGACCCAGTACTTC.

This clonotype was picked up a small number of times. The junction differs from germline at one of its ends, possibly a read error. The rearrangement joins TRBV7-6 to TRBJ2-7; D is uncertain. The CDR3 spans 14 residues. CDR1 is SGHVS, CDR2 FNYEAQ, per germline. In DNA, the CDR3 is TGTGCTAGCAGCTTAAGCTCAGCCTCCTACGAGCAGTACTTC. Translating it yields CASSLSSASYEQYF.

This chain links TRBV7-3 with TRBJ2-1, with 9 positions matching TRBD1. This CDR3 spans 16 amino acids. Germline V gene lookup returns CDR1 SGHTA and CDR2 FQGTGA. With V trimmed by 0 bases and J by 8 bases, 8 bases remained unmatched. The chain's CDR3 is CASSLTWTGVSDEQFF. In DNA form, the CDR3 reads TGTGCCAGCAGCTTAACTTGGACAGGGGTTAGCGATGAGCAGTTCTTC.